Listed here are 10 T cell receptor beta chains from one sample, sequenced in a study of untreated major depressive disorder. Findings and caveats of the study: TRBV05-01 (Vbeta 5.1) usage was higher in CD4+ T cells of depressed patients than controls.

Their antigen targets remain unknown. Generated by immunoSEQ multiplex PCR, the TCRdb table keeps only in-frame clones and is missing some. Of approximately 24,000 clones in the sample, over 80% were seen once. Sequencing was performed on CD4+ T cells from PBMCs. These receptors were collected from a woman aged 25 to 39 with major depressive disorder.

V and J are TRBV4-3 and TRBJ1-2; weak D call: TRBD1 (5 bases). Germline CDR1 LGHNA, CDR2 YSLEER. Trimming took 0 bases from V and 7 from J, leaving 15 bases between them. This CDR3 spans 15 amino acids. CDR3 loop: CASSQDTRGMRGYTF. The CDR3 nucleotides are TGCGCCAGCAGCCAAGATACACGGGGGATGCGTGGCTACACCTTC.

V gene TRBV23-1 combines with J gene TRBJ2-3; D call uncertain. TRBV23-1 is labeled an ORF, and its function is uncertain. Trimming removed 6 bases at V and 5 bases at J, with 6 bases between. The CDR3 is made up of 11 amino acids. Here the CDR3 DNA reads TGCGCCAGCAGCCAGATAGATACGCAGTATTTT. It translates to CASSQIDTQYF.

CDR3 residues: CASSEVTAEETQYF. Here the CDR3 DNA reads TGTGCCAGCAGTGAAGTGACAGCTGAGGAGACCCAGTACTTC. The rearrangement uses TRBV2 and TRBJ2-5; tentatively, D is TRBD1 (5 bases). CDR3 length equals 14 residues. CDR1 is SNHLY, CDR2 FYNNEI, per germline. V was shortened by 1 base and J by 5 bases, with 11 bases between the two germline ends.

The chain joins TRBV29-1 to TRBJ1-1; D is possibly TRBD1 (5 bases). This CDR3 comprises 12 residues. The ends were cut back, 6 bases at V and 11 bases at J, with 19 bases in the middle. Looked up from germline, CDR1 is SQVTM and CDR2 is ANQGSEA. CDR3 coding DNA: TGCAGCGTGCTATACAGTCATGGGGCGGCTTTCTTT. It yields the protein CSVLYSHGAAFF.

The rearrangement joins TRBV28 to TRBJ1-6; no clear D gene. The length of the CDR3 is 14 residues. Germline CDR1 reads MDHEN; CDR2 reads SYDVKM. V lost 5 bases and J 8 bases, leaving 13 bases between the germline ends. CDR3 sequence (DNA): TGTGCCAGCAGTCTCGGGTTTTGGGATTCACCCCTCCACTTT. Its protein is CASSLGFWDSPLHF.

V is TRBV7-2 and J is TRBJ2-5, with 8 bases lining up with TRBD2. V dropped 5 bases and J dropped 4; count of bases not matched to a gene: 6. From germline, CDR1 is SGHTA and CDR2 FQGNSA. The CDR3 consists of 14 residues. The CDR3: CASSQNRGGETQYF. CDR3 bases: TGTGCCAGCAGCCAAAACCGGGGGGGAGAGACCCAGTACTTC. Full variable domain (missing parts from reference TRBV7-2 and TRBJ2-5): GAGVSQSPSNKVTEKGKDVELRCDPISGHTALYWYRQSLGQGLEFLIYFQGNSAPDKSGLPSDRFSAERTGGSVSTLTIQRTQQEDSAVYLCASSQNRGGETQYFGPGTRLLVL.

This clone was recorded a few times. The genes are TRBV19 and TRBJ1-1; no clear D gene. This CDR3 comprises 11 residues. CDR1 is LNHDA and CDR2 is SQIVND in the germline V gene (reference sequence). Trimming took 6 bases from V and 1 from J, leaving 3 bases between them. The CDR3 protein is CASRPNTEAFF. The CDR3 coding sequence is TGTGCCAGTAGACCGAACACTGAAGCTTTCTTT. Complete variable domain (other parts from reference TRBV19 and TRBJ1-1): DGGITQSPKYLFRKEGQNVTLSCEQNLNHDAMYWYRQDPGQGLRLIYYSQIVNDFQKGDIAEGYSVSREKKESFPLTVTSAQKNPTAFYLCASRPNTEAFFGQGTRLTVV.

The genes are TRBV19 and TRBJ2-2; D remains ambiguous. Germline CDR1 reads LNHDA; CDR2 reads SQIVND (reference sequence). This CDR3 is built from 14 residues. V was cut by 6 bases and J by 3 bases, with 11 bases left in between. CDR3 in amino acids: CASRLEPDTGELFF. Here the CDR3 DNA reads TGTGCCAGTAGACTTGAGCCGGACACCGGGGAGCTGTTTTTT.

This chain links TRBV9 with TRBJ2-3; D is unclear. V was cut by 2 bases and J by 0 bases, with 4 bases left in between. The CDR3 length is 13 residues. Germline CDR1 reads SGDLS; CDR2 reads YYNGEE. The CDR3 coding sequence is TGTGCCAGCAGCGTCATTAGCACAGATACGCAGTATTTT. Protein sequence: CASSVISTDTQYF.

The genes are TRBV5-1 and TRBJ1-1, with a tentative D call TRBD1 (6 bases). The V end lost 5 bases, the J end lost 1 base, and 9 bases lay between the germline ends. The CDR3 sequence is 13 residues long. Germline CDR1 SGHRS, CDR2 YFSETQ. The CDR3 sequence is CASRWTANTEAFF. The CDR3 DNA reads as TGCGCCAGCAGATGGACAGCGAACACTGAAGCTTTCTTT.